This is a list of T cell receptor beta chains from one sample in a study of blood T cell repertoires in COVID-19. The repertoire was sequenced with immunoSEQ multiplex PCR; TCRdb's copy has only in-frame clones and lacks some. This table holds roughly 300,000 clones, about nine tenths found once. The material sequenced was peripheral blood. These receptors were taken from a woman younger than 45 with COVID-19, enrolled during active disease. The CDR3 runs from the conserved cysteine through the conserved F or W. A D gene is named only where the DNA matches it firmly. Clone size is stated in some rows and not others, as once, few, many or a class when expanded.

>TRBJ1-2|NA|NA|TRBV28
CASSFPGRGNYGYTF
TGTGCCAGCAGTTTCCCCGGGAGGGGGAACTATGGCTACACCTTC
>TRBJ2-2|NA|NA|TRBV24-1
CATESRGNSGELFF
TGTGCCACCGAGTCCCGGGGAAACTCCGGGGAGCTGTTTTTT
>TRBJ2-7|TRBD1|NA|TRBV6-1
CASSEEGTGLYEQYF
TGTGCCAGCAGTGAAGAGGGGACAGGGCTCTACGAGCAGTACTTC
>TRBJ2-1|TRBD2|NA|TRBV24-1
CATSVSGINEQFF
TGTGCCACCAGTGTCAGCGGGATCAATGAGCAGTTCTTC
>TRBJ2-1|NA|NA|TRBV28
CASSLLGAITAYEQFF
TGTGCCAGCAGTTTATTGGGGGCTATCACGGCCTATGAGCAGTTCTTC
>TRBJ2-3|TRBD2|NA|TRBV7-3
CASSTTSGSSDTQYF
TGTGCCAGCAGCACGACTAGCGGGAGCTCAGATACGCAGTATTTT
>TRBJ2-7|NA|NA|TRBV19
CASSPGTWHEQYF
TGTGCCAGTAGCCCCGGGACTTGGCACGAGCAGTACTTC
>TRBJ1-6|NA|NA|TRBV9
CASSPLLGGSPLHF
TGTGCCAGCAGCCCTTTACTGGGGGGGTCACCCCTCCACTTT
>TRBJ1-3|NA|NA|TRBV10-2
CASSRGESSGNTIYF
TGCGCCAGCAGTCGGGGGGAGAGCTCTGGAAACACCATATATTTT
>TRBJ1-4|NA|NA|TRBV6-1
CASSEAETRGREKLFF
TGTGCCAGCAGTGAAGCGGAGACGCGGGGGCGGGAAAAACTGTTTTTT
>TRBJ1-4|NA|NA|TRBV6-5
CASSYSREEKLFF
TGTGCCAGCAGTTACTCTCGAGAGGAAAAACTGTTTTTT
>TRBJ2-1|TRBD2|once|TRBV11-2
CASSSPDGLAGSLYNEQFF
TGTGCCAGCAGCTCCCCCGACGGACTAGCGGGGTCCCTCTACAATGAGCAGTTCTTC
>TRBJ2-3|TRBD1|NA|TRBV4-1
CASSQRQGDTQYF
TGCGCCAGCAGCCAACGACAGGGAGATACGCAGTATTTT
>TRBJ2-7|NA|NA|TRBV11-2
CASGQSGYEQYF
TGTGCCAGCGGTCAGTCGGGCTACGAGCAGTACTTC
>TRBJ1-2|NA|NA|TRBV19
CASSMYEGNYGYTF
TGTGCCAGTAGTATGTATGAGGGCAACTATGGCTACACCTTC
>TRBJ1-2|TRBD1|NA|TRBV7-9
CASSLAGTGGYGYTF
TGTGCCAGCAGCTTAGCCGGGACAGGGGGCTATGGCTACACCTTC
>TRBJ2-4|NA|NA|TRBV5-5
CASSLGLKKNIQYF
TGTGCCAGCAGCTTGGGACTTAAAAAAAACATTCAGTACTTC
>TRBJ2-7|NA|NA|TRBV7-9
CASSYPGLSYEQYF
TGTGCCAGCAGCTACCCAGGGCTTTCCTACGAGCAGTACTTC
>TRBJ2-1|TRBD1|NA|TRBV19
CASRGQGQDSGAYNEQFF
TGTGCCTCCCGTGGACAGGGCCAGGATAGCGGAGCCTACAATGAGCAGTTCTTC
>TRBJ2-4|NA|NA|TRBV19
CASSPGVRNIQYF
TGTGCCAGTTCCCCGGGAGTTCGAAACATTCAGTACTTC
>TRBJ1-5|TRBD1|NA|TRBV5-5
CASSLDRGMGQPQHF
TGTGCCAGCAGCCTGGACAGGGGAATGGGTCAGCCCCAGCATTTT
>TRBJ1-4|NA|NA|TRBV4-1
CASSTSQEEKLFF
TGCGCCAGCAGCACCTCACAGGAAGAAAAACTGTTTTTT
>TRBJ1-4|TRBD1|NA|TRBV5-8
CASSFGGTGHEKLFF
TGTGCCAGCAGCTTTGGCGGGACAGGGCATGAAAAACTGTTTTTT
>TRBJ2-1|TRBD2|once|TRBV14
CASSQDGLAGQTVF
TGTGCCAGCAGCCAAGATGGACTAGCGGGGCAAACGGTCTTC
>TRBJ2-3|TRBD1|NA|TRBV30
CAWNHPGQAYTDTQYF
TGTGCCTGGAACCACCCGGGACAGGCTTACACAGATACGCAGTATTTT
>TRBJ2-7|TRBD1|NA|TRBV5-8
CASSHRGPSSYEQYF
TGTGCCAGCAGCCACAGGGGGCCAAGCTCCTACGAGCAGTACTTC
>TRBJ2-3|TRBD2|NA|TRBV7-2
CASSPGLAGGRDTQYF
TGTGCCAGCAGCCCGGGGCTAGCGGGAGGGAGAGATACGCAGTATTTT
>TRBJ2-2|TRBD2|NA|TRBV6-5
CASSYSWTSVSGELFF
TGTGCCAGCAGTTACTCGTGGACTAGCGTCTCCGGGGAGCTGTTTTTT
>TRBJ1-2|TRBD1|NA|TRBV6-5
CASSPQGRGKGYTF
TGTGCCAGCAGCCCCCAGGGCAGGGGGAAGGGCTACACCTTC
>TRBJ1-1|TRBD1|NA|TRBV7-2
CASSLQGAPSAEAFF
TGTGCCAGCAGCTTACAGGGGGCACCCTCGGCTGAAGCTTTCTTT
>TRBJ1-4|NA|NA|TRBV28
CASNPGGGELFF
TGTGCCAGCAACCCCGGGGGTGGGGAACTGTTTTTT
>TRBJ1-3|NA|NA|TRBV5-4
CASSSGTTRAHGNTIYF
TGTGCCAGCAGTTCCGGTACAACCAGGGCGCACGGAAACACCATATATTTT
>TRBJ2-5|TRBD1|NA|TRBV6-5
CARSGSGGPRETQYF
TGTGCCAGATCAGGTTCAGGGGGCCCTCGAGAGACCCAGTACTTC
>TRBJ2-7|NA|once|TRBV5-4
CASRAGTFYEQYF
TGTGCCAGCAGGGCCGGGACATTCTACGAGCAGTACTTC
>TRBJ1-1|NA|NA|TRBV9
CASSPINPNTEAFF
TGTGCCAGCAGCCCTATCAACCCGAACACTGAAGCTTTCTTT
>TRBJ2-7|NA|NA|TRBV4-3
CASSHGSGQSYEQYF
TGCGCCAGCAGCCACGGATCCGGACAGTCCTACGAGCAGTACTTC
>TRBJ2-7|NA|NA|TRBV9
CASSPYDRDYEQYF
TGTGCCAGCAGCCCCTACGACAGAGACTACGAGCAGTACTTC
>TRBJ2-1|TRBD2|NA|TRBV3-1/TRBV3-2
CASSPAGTSGRNEQFF
TGTGCCAGCAGCCCCGCCGGGACTAGCGGGCGAAATGAGCAGTTCTTC
>TRBJ1-1|NA|NA|TRBV20-1
CSARSPAEAFF
TGCAGTGCTAGATCCCCGGCTGAAGCTTTCTTT
>TRBJ2-7|TRBD2|once|TRBV6-2/TRBV6-3
CASSSLAANYEQYF
TGTGCCAGCAGTTCACTAGCGGCGAACTACGAGCAGTACTTC
>TRBJ2-7|TRBD1|NA|TRBV19
CASALRQGSSYEQYF
TGTGCCAGCGCACTTAGACAGGGTAGCTCCTACGAGCAGTACTTC
>TRBJ2-7|NA|NA|TRBV4-2
CASSQDRRGPLSYEQYF
TGTGCCAGCAGCCAAGACCGGCGGGGTCCCCTCTCCTACGAGCAGTACTTC
>TRBJ2-5|TRBD2|NA|TRBV5-1
CASSARTSGSQETQYF
TGCGCCAGCAGCGCGCGGACTAGCGGGAGTCAAGAGACCCAGTACTTC
>TRBJ1-1|NA|NA|TRBV4-1
CASSHRGPEAFF
TGCGCCAGCAGCCACAGAGGGCCTGAAGCTTTCTTT
>TRBJ2-7|NA|NA|TRBV7-2
CASSLVVGGGYEQYF
TGTGCCAGCAGCTTAGTGGTTGGAGGTGGGTACGAGCAGTACTTC
>TRBJ2-1|NA|NA|TRBV21-1
CASSNRETVSSYNEQFF
TGTGCCAGCAGCAATAGAGAGACAGTAAGCTCCTACAATGAGCAGTTCTTC
>TRBJ1-4|NA|NA|TRBV14
CASSRGGREKLFF
TGTGCCAGCAGCCGAGGAGGGAGGGAAAAACTGTTTTTT
>TRBJ2-3|TRBD1|NA|TRBV7-3
CASSLGQGTNTQYF
TGTGCCAGCAGCTTAGGACAGGGGACAAATACGCAGTATTTT
>TRBJ2-7|TRBD1|NA|TRBV5-1
CASSFFSPGQGSYEQYF
TGCGCCAGCAGCTTTTTCTCTCCGGGACAGGGCTCCTACGAGCAGTACTTC
>TRBJ2-3|TRBD2|NA|TRBV15
CATSRRTLAGASTDTQYF
TGTGCCACCAGCAGACGAACCTTAGCGGGAGCCAGCACAGATACGCAGTATTTT
>TRBJ1-1|NA|few|TRBV2
CASSGEQGGYTEAFF
TGTGCCAGCAGTGGGGAACAGGGTGGCTACACTGAAGCTTTCTTT
>TRBJ2-2|NA|NA|TRBV6-5
CATGGETGELFF
TGTGCCACCGGAGGGGAAACCGGGGAGCTGTTTTTT
>TRBJ2-2|TRBD2|NA|TRBV9
CASSDSGVLPGELFF
TGTGCCAGCTCCGACAGCGGGGTATTGCCCGGGGAGCTGTTTTTT
>TRBJ2-2|TRBD2|NA|TRBV3-1/TRBV3-2
CASSAIFTGGISGELFF
TGTGCCAGCAGCGCTATCTTTACGGGAGGAATCTCCGGGGAGCTGTTTTTT
>TRBJ2-3|NA|NA|TRBV9
CASSVGLGDTQYF
TGTGCCAGCAGCGTCGGACTTGGGGATACGCAGTATTTT
>TRBJ1-2|NA|NA|TRBV10-3
CAISTGQSPGYTF
TGTGCCATCAGTACCGGACAGTCCCCTGGCTACACCTTC
>TRBJ2-2|TRBD2|NA|TRBV18
CASSPRLAGDSGELFF
TGTGCCAGCTCACCGCGACTAGCGGGAGATTCCGGGGAGCTGTTTTTT
>TRBJ1-3|TRBD1|NA|TRBV6-2/TRBV6-3
CASSYSGQGSSGNTIYF
TGTGCCAGCAGTTACTCGGGACAGGGAAGCTCTGGAAACACCATATATTTT